This T cell receptor (beta chain) was profiled in a study of siplizumab effects on memory and regulatory T cells. This clone was observed once. Antigen: not known. Libraries were prepared by immunoSEQ multiplex PCR; TCRdb keeps only in-frame clonotypes and omits some of them. The sample carries about 100,000 clones, around 93% recorded once. Study conclusions and caveats: Proliferating Tregs taken from siplizumab cultures were not shown to have a confirmed suppressive function. Siplizumab produced a significant reduction in alloreactive sequences that were traceable to unstimulated CD4+ memory cells. Naive T cell populations appeared to exhibit greater diversity than memory cells and appeared to be major alloresponse contributors. Researchers could map only a minor fraction of alloreactive clones to unstimulated subsets.

The origin of this receptor is a human donor in good health. Sequenced: non-Treg CD4+ T cells sorted from blood.

CDR3 region: CASNPDGTNYGYTF. CDR3 bases: TGCGCCAGCAATCCGGATGGGACTAACTATGGCTACACCTTC. The chain links TRBV5-1 to TRBJ1-2; D is ambiguous. Germline V CDR1 and CDR2: SGHRS, YFSETQ. CDR3 size: 14 residues. Trimming left V 6 bases short and J 0 bases short, with 12 bases between.